This T cell receptor (beta chain) was captured by sequencing in a study of cytomegalovirus exposure and HLA in healthy donors. PCR employed 60 Vbeta and 13 Jbeta primers. Profiling relied on immunoSEQ multiplex PCR, and the TCRdb table lists in-frame clones only, not all of them. The table lists around 190,000 clones, around 82% of them singletons, with 5% to 7% in the top ten. The source is a man aged 35 to 55 in good health and CMV-seronegative. Sequencing used PBMCs.

CDR3 loop: CASSSTYLSTDTQYF. In DNA form, the CDR3 reads TGCGCCAGCAGCTCAACCTACCTTAGCACAGATACGCAGTATTTT. This sequence joins TRBV5-1 and TRBJ2-3; unclear D gene. CDR1 is SGHRS and CDR2 is YFSETQ in the germline V gene. The CDR3 totals 15 residues. Trimming took 3 bases from V and 0 from J, leaving 11 bases between them.